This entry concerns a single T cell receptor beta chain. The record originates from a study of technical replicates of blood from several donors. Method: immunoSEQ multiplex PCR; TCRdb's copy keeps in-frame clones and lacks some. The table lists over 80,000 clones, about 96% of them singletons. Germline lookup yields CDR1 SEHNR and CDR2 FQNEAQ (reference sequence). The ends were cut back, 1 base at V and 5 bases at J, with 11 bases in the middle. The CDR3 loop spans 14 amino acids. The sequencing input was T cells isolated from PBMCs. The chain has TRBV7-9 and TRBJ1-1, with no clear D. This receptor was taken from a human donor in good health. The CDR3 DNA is TGTGCCAGCAGCTTAGTCATGGAGACGACTGAAGCTTTCTTT. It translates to CASSLVMETTEAFF.